The rows below give T cell receptor beta chains drawn from one sample of a study of cytomegalovirus exposure and HLA in healthy donors. Produced via immunoSEQ multiplex PCR; TCRdb's table is partial and in-frame only. The sample lists about 88,000 clones, 84% occurring once. The specimen sequenced was PBMCs. These receptors all come from a young woman in good health and CMV-seropositive. Each CDR3 is given without its conserved first and last residue. Each record gives: J gene, V gene, D gene, CDR3 protein. A D gene is named only where the DNA matches it firmly.

J: TRBJ1-5; V: TRBV10-1; D: TRBD1; CDR3: ASSEGQGNQPQH
J: TRBJ2-3; V: TRBV19; D: TRBD1; CDR3: ASSGQEGDTQY
J: TRBJ1-2; V: TRBV4-3; D: TRBD1; CDR3: ASSQDEWDSGDHNYGYT
J: TRBJ1-2; V: TRBV6-5; D: TRBD1; CDR3: ASSYLLQGAGGYT
J: TRBJ1-1; V: TRBV6-1; D: .; CDR3: ASSHRESTEAF
J: TRBJ2-7; V: TRBV7-8; D: TRBD2; CDR3: ASSLTSGYEQY
J: TRBJ1-4; V: TRBV4-2; D: TRBD1; CDR3: ASSQDRLIDEKLF
J: TRBJ2-3; V: TRBV25-1; D: TRBD1; CDR3: ASLDRSTDTQY
J: TRBJ1-2; V: TRBV21-1; D: .; CDR3: ASSKVDRAGGYT
J: TRBJ2-7; V: TRBV6-5; D: TRBD1; CDR3: ASSLGQTYEQY
J: TRBJ1-2; V: TRBV2; D: .; CDR3: ASSGEGVGYT
J: TRBJ1-5; V: TRBV5-4; D: TRBD1; CDR3: ASSTGQGDTWDQPQH
J: TRBJ1-2; V: TRBV4-3; D: TRBD1; CDR3: ASSQDWTGQGYGYT
J: TRBJ2-5; V: TRBV7-9; D: .; CDR3: ASSSRLSEETQY
J: TRBJ2-7; V: TRBV11-2; D: .; CDR3: ASSSRTETVYEQY
J: TRBJ2-2; V: TRBV7-9; D: .; CDR3: ASSLNRVGELF
J: TRBJ1-3; V: TRBV6-5; D: .; CDR3: ASTPGLGGNTIY
J: TRBJ2-5; V: TRBV10-3; D: TRBD2; CDR3: AISDFSGGPQETQY
J: TRBJ2-2; V: TRBV6-5; D: TRBD1; CDR3: ASRGKRGRTGELF
J: TRBJ1-4; V: TRBV5-3; D: .; CDR3: ARSFLTGTEKLF
J: TRBJ1-2; V: TRBV27; D: .; CDR3: ASSPSEGADYGYT
J: TRBJ2-7; V: TRBV9; D: .; CDR3: ASSVDGGEQY
J: TRBJ2-5; V: TRBV28; D: .; CDR3: ASSFNRNQETQY
J: TRBJ1-1; V: TRBV9; D: .; CDR3: ASRMVRGNTEAF
J: TRBJ1-2; V: TRBV7-2; D: TRBD1; CDR3: ASSLVEGQGIGYT
J: TRBJ1-1; V: TRBV6-5; D: TRBD1; CDR3: ASLPQGASEAF
J: TRBJ1-1; V: TRBV7-6; D: TRBD1; CDR3: ASRADRDSSEAF
J: TRBJ1-1; V: TRBV7-9; D: .; CDR3: ASSLVVGEGEAF